Presented here are 25 T cell receptor beta chains from one specimen sequenced in a study of T-cell reconstitution after alpha-beta-depleted transplantation in children. Library preparation (for TCRbeta) was performed with unique molecular identifiers. Using its own MiXCR run on the PCR reads, TCRdb lists one record per CDR3 protein. The table has 250,000 to 400,000 distinct CDR3 sequences, approximately 23% seen once. Specimen: PBMCs, mostly from graft donor cells, collected 180 days after TCRalphabeta/CD19-depleted stem cell transplant. Source of these receptors: a male patient younger than 18 who had a stem cell transplant for acute lymphoblastic leukemia, so the T cells may come from the graft donor.

This clonotype was picked up a small number of times. J is TRBJ2-3 and V is TRBV5-1; TRBD2 agrees at 7 bases. CDR1 and CDR2 (germline): SGHRS, YFSETQ. This CDR3 region has 15 residues. Unmatched junction bases numbered 4, after V lost 0 bases and J lost 3 bases. The CDR3 is CASSLASGETDTQYF. The CDR3 DNA sequence: TGCGCCAGCAGCTTGGCCAGCGGGGAAACAGATACGCAGTATTTT.

The V gene is TRBV5-1, the J gene TRBJ1-4; TRBD1 agrees at 10 bases. The CDR3 extends over 16 amino acids. The V segment lost 0 bases and the J segment 4 bases; nucleotides outside the gene matches: 3. CDR1 and CDR2 from the germline V gene are SGHRS and YFSETQ. CDR3 nucleotide sequence: TGCGCCAGCAGCTTGGGACAGGGGGCTGTTAATGAAAAACTGTTTTTT. Translated: CASSLGQGAVNEKLFF.

The sample holds a few counts of this clonotype. The chain recombines TRBV5-1 with TRBJ1-3; D remains unclear. CDR1 and CDR2 from the germline V gene are SGHRS and YFSETQ. With 0 bases removed from V and 0 bases from J, the gap between germline ends came to 10 bases. CDR3 length: 16 residues. CDR3 sequence (DNA): TGCGCCAGCAGCTTGGTGGCAGTGAGCTCTGGAAACACCATATATTTT. As protein: CASSLVAVSSGNTIYF.

The CDR3 DNA follows: TGTGCCACCAGCAGTCCCCCCTCGGCTAGCGGGAGAAGATACGAGCAGTACTTC. Protein product: CATSSPPSASGRRYEQYF. The V and J genes are TRBV15 and TRBJ2-7; TRBD2 aligns across 10 bases. The CDR3 sequence is 18 residues long. CDR1 LNHNV and CDR2 YYDKDF come from the germline V gene (reference sequence). Trimming removed 3 bases from V and 4 bases from J; junction bases left unmatched: 15.

This clonotype was detected a few times. This chain uses TRBV7-8 with TRBJ1-1, with 8 bases aligning to TRBD1. V shed 0 bases and J 4 bases; nucleotides not matched to a gene: 7. The CDR3 is made up of 16 amino acids. CDR1 is SGHVS, CDR2 FQNEAQ, per germline. DNA of the CDR3: TGTGCCAGCAGCTTAGCTCCAGGGGGCCGCGGCACTGAAGCTTTCTTT. The encoded protein is CASSLAPGGRGTEAFF. The complete variable domain, with remaining parts taken from reference TRBV7-8 and TRBJ1-1, reads GAGVSQSPRYKVAKRGQDVALRCDPISGHVSLFWYQQALGQGPEFLTYFQNEAQLDKSGLPSDRFFAERPEGSVSTLKIQRTQQEDSAVYLCASSLAPGGRGTEAFFGQGTRLTVV.

This clonotype has more than one count but fewer than ten. V is TRBV5-1 and J is TRBJ2-7, with unresolved D. There are 12 residues in the CDR3. The germline V and J ends were trimmed by 2 bases and 6 bases, with 9 bases remaining between them. Germline lookup yields CDR1 SGHRS and CDR2 YFSETQ. In DNA, the CDR3 is TGCGCCAGCAGCTTCCACTCAGCCGAGCAGTACTTC. This encodes CASSFHSAEQYF. The full variable domain, rest sourced from reference TRBV5-1 and TRBJ2-7, is KAGVTQTPRYLIKTRGQQVTLSCSPISGHRSVSWYQQTPGQGLQFLFEYFSETQRNKGNFPGRFSGRQFSNSRSEMNVSTLELGDSALYLCASSFHSAEQYFGPGTRLTVT.

This clonotype occurred a few times. V and J are TRBV4-1 and TRBJ2-3; D uncertain. This CDR3 has 12 residues. Germline CDR1 MGHRA, CDR2 YSYEKL. V lost 3 bases and J lost 6, with 7 bases in between. The CDR3 region is CASSHLGDTQYF. The CDR3 region has the DNA TGCGCCAGCAGCCACCTAGGGGATACGCAGTATTTT.

V gene TRBV12-3 or TRBV12-4 combines with J gene TRBJ2-7, with 8 bases identical to TRBD2. The CDR3 runs to 14 residues. After removal of 3 bases from V and 2 bases from J, the junction contained 3 bases not matched to a gene. The CDR3 DNA reads as TGTGCCAGCAGTTTCGGGGGGGAGACCTACGAGCAGTACTTC. Its protein product is CASSFGGETYEQYF.

This chain joins TRBV18 and TRBJ2-4, with D hard to call. This CDR3 spans 15 amino acids. Germline-derived CDR1 and CDR2 are KGHSH and LQKENI. V was clipped by 0 bases and J by 9 bases, with 15 bases between them. DNA of the CDR3: TGTGCCAGCTCACCACCGGAGATCAACTTCGGCATTCAGTACTTC. It yields the protein CASSPPEINFGIQYF.

This chain connects TRBV27 to TRBJ2-1, with 9 bases matching TRBD2. CDR3 size: 14 residues. From germline, CDR1 is MNHEY and CDR2 SMNVEV (reference sequence). Unmatched junction bases numbered 10, after V lost 7 bases and J lost 9 bases. The CDR3 loop is CASIRGRAGGEQFF. CDR3 nucleotides: TGTGCCAGCATCCGCGGGAGGGCCGGGGGTGAGCAGTTCTTC.

V and J are TRBV29-1 and TRBJ2-7; D assignment may be TRBD1 or TRBD2 (5 bases each). The CDR3 length is 14 residues. Trimming stripped 2 bases from V and 2 bases from J, with 13 bases between. Per germline, CDR1 SQVTM and CDR2 ANQGSEA. The CDR3 loop is CSVETGTVTYEQYF. DNA of the CDR3: TGCAGCGTTGAAACCGGGACCGTTACCTACGAGCAGTACTTC.

The chain joins TRBV7-8 to TRBJ2-2; D not certain. This CDR3 has 16 amino acids. Germline values: CDR1 SGHVS, CDR2 FQNEAQ. The V end lost 7 bases, the J end lost 7 bases, and 22 bases lay between the germline ends. The CDR3 DNA reads TGTGCCAGCACCACTGGGTGGCAGATGTGGGTCGGGGAGCTGTTTTTT. It is translated as CASTTGWQMWVGELFF.

This clonotype was observed a few times. The rearrangement links TRBV18 to TRBJ2-2; D gene ambiguous. Trimming stripped 2 bases from V and 3 bases from J, with 13 bases between. Germline V gives CDR1 KGHSH, CDR2 LQKENI. CDR3 length equals 16 residues. The CDR3 here is CASSPTLLTDTGELFF. The CDR3 nucleotides are TGTGCCAGCTCACCAACTCTGCTCACGGACACCGGGGAGCTGTTTTTT.

This clonotype was recorded a few times. The chain has TRBV4-1 and TRBJ2-2; 7 nucleotides line up with TRBD1. The CDR3 is made up of 16 amino acids. The V segment lost 4 bases and the J segment 6 bases; nucleotides outside the gene matches: 11. In germline, CDR1 is MGHRA, CDR2 YSYEKL. Here the CDR3 DNA reads TGCGCCAGCAGCCTCCGAGACAGGGCGTACGCCGGGGAGCTGTTTTTT. Amino acid sequence: CASSLRDRAYAGELFF.

This clonotype has a handful of counts. The rearrangement joins TRBV7-8 to TRBJ2-5; TRBD2 matches 7 bases. This CDR3 spans 15 amino acids. V was pared by 2 bases and J by 4 bases, with 7 bases of the junction left unmatched. Germline CDR1 SGHVS, CDR2 FQNEAQ. The DNA for the CDR3 is TGTGCCAGCAGCTTAATTTGGGGGGGGTCAGAGACCCAGTACTTC. As protein: CASSLIWGGSETQYF.

The genes are TRBV7-6 and TRBJ1-5; D uncertain. V lost 2 bases to trimming and J lost 7 bases, with 6 bases between them. Germline CDR1 reads SGHVS; CDR2 reads FNYEAQ. The CDR3 consists of 12 residues. CDR3 coding DNA: TGTGCCAGCAGCTTATTTGGGCAGCCCCAGCATTTT. Translating gives CASSLFGQPQHF.

The J gene is TRBJ1-2, the V gene TRBV12-3 or TRBV12-4, with D possibly being TRBD1 (6 bases). The V gene lost 5 bases and the J gene lost 4 bases, with 8 bases spanning the gap. The CDR3 contains 12 residues. For the CDR3, the DNA is TGTGCCAGCAGTAGACAGGTCTATGGCTACACCTTC. It translates to CASSRQVYGYTF.

This chain uses TRBV18 with TRBJ2-5; D may be TRBD1 (6 bases). V was shortened by 5 bases and J by 1 base, with 14 bases between the two germline ends. The CDR3 is 15 amino acids. The V gene's germline CDR1 is KGHSH and CDR2 LQKENI. The CDR3 reads CASSSNRDIQETQYF. CDR3 DNA: TGTGCCAGCTCATCAAATCGGGACATCCAAGAGACCCAGTACTTC.

V is TRBV4-2 and J is TRBJ2-1, with TRBD2 identical over 15 bases. The CDR3 length is 20 residues. V lost 4 bases and J lost 7; bases outside the gene matches: 17. From germline, CDR1 is LGHNA and CDR2 YNFKEQ. The CDR3 DNA sequence: TGTGCCAGCAGCCTCTCACCGGGACTAGCGGGAGGTTTTAGAGGAAATGAGCAGTTCTTC. Its protein product is CASSLSPGLAGGFRGNEQFF.

This clonotype was counted between two and nine times. The V and J genes are TRBV5-1 and TRBJ2-7; a weak D match, TRBD1 (6 bases). The CDR3 covers 16 residues. V dropped 0 bases and J dropped 3 bases, with 16 bases sitting between them. Germline-derived CDR1 and CDR2 are SGHRS and YFSETQ. The chain's CDR3 is CASSLGTGRVGYEQYF. Here the CDR3 DNA reads TGCGCCAGCAGCTTGGGCACAGGGAGAGTGGGCTACGAGCAGTACTTC.

This clonotype appeared once. V is TRBV12-3 or TRBV12-4 and J is TRBJ2-7, with D possibly matching TRBD2 (5 bases). V dropped 3 bases and J dropped 0 bases, with 9 bases sitting between them. This CDR3 is 14 amino acids long. Here the CDR3 DNA reads TGTGCCAGCAGTTTTCGGAGCGGCTCCTACGAGCAGTACTTC. As protein: CASSFRSGSYEQYF.

The gene calls are TRBV2 and TRBJ2-1, with D uncertain. Trimming removed 4 bases from V and 2 bases from J, with 12 bases in between. Germline V CDR1 and CDR2: SNHLY, FYNNEI. CDR3 size: 15 residues. The CDR3 here is CASSVQAVTYNEQFF. The CDR3 DNA follows: TGTGCCAGCAGTGTTCAGGCGGTAACCTACAATGAGCAGTTCTTC.

This clonotype was recorded a few times. V is TRBV6-6 and J is TRBJ1-1; no firm D call. Germline V CDR1 and CDR2: MNHNY, SVGAGI (reference sequence). The V end lost 7 bases, the J end lost 6 bases, and 9 bases lay between the germline ends. The CDR3 loop spans 11 amino acids. CDR3 amino acids: CASTGGAEAFF. For the CDR3, the DNA is TGTGCCAGCACTGGAGGCGCTGAAGCTTTCTTT.

This chain joins TRBV29-1 and TRBJ2-5; 9 positions match TRBD1. The V segment lost 4 bases and the J segment 11 bases; nucleotides outside the gene matches: 5. CDR3 length: 11 residues. CDR1 is SQVTM and CDR2 is ANQGSEA in the germline V gene. This CDR3 is CSVGWTGEQYF. CDR3 in DNA: TGCAGCGTTGGATGGACAGGGGAGCAGTACTTC.

This clonotype has a handful of counts. The J gene is TRBJ2-4, the V gene TRBV27; D uncertain. With 7 bases removed from V and 4 bases from J, the gap between germline ends came to 11 bases. Germline CDR1 is MNHEY and CDR2 is SMNVEV (reference sequence). This CDR3 is built from 13 residues. CDR3: CASNPDGKNIQYF. CDR3 in DNA: TGTGCCAGCAACCCCGACGGGAAAAACATTCAGTACTTC.